Following are 26 T cell receptor beta chains from one sample sequenced in a study of CD4+ T cells in melanoma. Measured with immunoSEQ multiplex PCR; TCRdb has only the in-frame clones, and not every one. The table shows some 150,000 clones, with about 93% occurring only once. The receptors here all came from a human donor with melanoma.

This clone was counted once. V gene TRBV12-5 combines with J gene TRBJ1-1; perhaps TRBD1 as D (5 bases). V was shortened by 4 bases and J by 4 bases, with 10 bases between the two germline ends. CDR3 length equals 13 residues. CDR1 and CDR2 (germline): LGHNT, FRNRAP. The DNA of the CDR3 is TGTGCTAGTGGTTCCGGGACGGCCACTGAAGCTTTCTTT. As protein: CASGSGTATEAFF.

This chain connects TRBV29-1 to TRBJ2-3, with 14 bases lining up with TRBD2. This CDR3 has 17 amino acids. Per the germline V gene, CDR1 is SQVTM and CDR2 is ANQGSEA. V was pared by 7 bases and J by 1 base, with 10 bases of the junction left unmatched. CDR3: CSACGTSGGGGTDTQYF. The CDR3 region has the DNA TGCAGCGCCTGCGGGACTAGCGGGGGTGGGGGCACAGATACGCAGTATTTT.

This chain links TRBV5-1 with TRBJ2-5, with 13 bases matching TRBD2. V lost 4 bases to trimming and J lost 3 bases; unmatched junction nucleotides: 6. Germline CDR1 reads SGHRS; CDR2 reads YFSETQ. The CDR3 spans 16 residues. The CDR3 DNA reads TGCGCCAGCAGCGGGCGGGGACTAGCGGGGAAAGAGACCCAGTACTTC. It encodes CASSGRGLAGKETQYF.

This chain uses TRBV6-5 with TRBJ2-5; D is uncertain. Trimming removed 2 bases at V and 1 base at J, with 5 bases between. Per germline, CDR1 MNHEY and CDR2 SVGAGI. The CDR3 is made up of 13 amino acids. CDR3 DNA: TGTGCCAGCAGTTACCGGACCCAAGAGACCCAGTACTTC. Its protein product is CASSYRTQETQYF.

V gene TRBV5-1 combines with J gene TRBJ1-1, with D perhaps TRBD1 (5 bases). The V end was cut by 4 bases, the J end by 1 base, with 11 bases between. There are 14 residues in the CDR3. Germline CDR1 reads SGHRS; CDR2 reads YFSETQ. As DNA, the CDR3 is TGCGCCAGCAGCGACAACACAGGGAACACTGAAGCTTTCTTT. Protein product: CASSDNTGNTEAFF.

The gene calls are TRBV6-5 and TRBJ2-5; no definite D call. V shed 0 bases and J shed 1 base, with 3 bases lying between them. The CDR3 is 13 residues long. Germline lookup yields CDR1 MNHEY and CDR2 SVGAGI. The CDR3 DNA sequence: TGTGCCAGCAGTTACTCGGGCCAAGAGACCCAGTACTTC. Translated: CASSYSGQETQYF.

The chain joins TRBV5-4 to TRBJ2-1, with D possibly matching TRBD1 (6 bases). The V gene lost 3 bases and the J gene lost 2 bases, with 15 bases spanning the gap. CDR3 length equals 16 residues. Germline V lookup: CDR1 SGHNT, CDR2 YYREEE (reference sequence). The CDR3 DNA reads TGTGCCAGCAGCTCCAAGACAGGAGTGACCTACAATGAGCAGTTCTTC. It codes for CASSSKTGVTYNEQFF.

The chain has TRBV7-2 and TRBJ2-5; TRBD1 matches 11 bases. This CDR3 is built from 14 residues. CDR1 is SGHTA, CDR2 FQGNSA, per germline. J was trimmed by 5 bases and V by 5 bases; bases with no gene match: 4. The CDR3 DNA follows: TGTGCCAGCAGCCAGGACAGGGGGCGGGAGACCCAGTACTTC. Protein: CASSQDRGRETQYF.

This clone was seen once. This chain connects TRBV7-2 to TRBJ2-5, with 10 positions matching TRBD1. Germline V gene sequence: CDR1 SGHTA, CDR2 FQGNSA. Trimming took 5 bases from V and 0 from J; bases not matched to a gene: 6. The CDR3 spans 16 residues. This chain's CDR3 is CASSPSGTGDQETQYF. DNA of the CDR3: TGTGCCAGCAGCCCCTCCGGGACAGGGGACCAAGAGACCCAGTACTTC.

The rearrangement uses TRBV11-2 and TRBJ2-1; the D gene is possibly TRBD2 (5 bases). CDR1 is SGHAT and CDR2 is FQNNGV in the germline V gene. This CDR3 region has 15 residues. V lost 5 bases, J lost 4 bases, and 15 bases lay in between. CDR3 region: CASSPALTTYNEQFF. DNA of the CDR3: TGTGCCAGCAGCCCCGCCCTGACTACGTACAATGAGCAGTTCTTC.

This clone was picked up one time. The chain links TRBV29-1 to TRBJ1-1; D remains unclear. The CDR3 has 11 residues. Germline CDR1 SQVTM, CDR2 ANQGSEA. CDR3 nucleotides: TGCAGGGCGGACGCAAACACTGAAGCTTTCTTT. This encodes CRADANTEAFF.

V gene TRBV25-1 combines with J gene TRBJ2-5; TRBD1 might be the D (6 bases). Trimming left V 2 bases short and J 4 bases short, with 11 bases between. CDR1 and CDR2 from the germline V gene are MGHDK and SYGVNS. The CDR3 length is 14 residues. This CDR3 reads CASSEQSDRETQYF. DNA of the CDR3: TGTGCCAGCAGTGAACAGTCGGACAGAGAGACCCAGTACTTC.

The chain couples TRBV12-5 to TRBJ1-1, with D possibly matching TRBD1 (5 bases). CDR1 is LGHNT and CDR2 is FRNRAP in the germline V gene. CDR3 length equals 14 residues. V was trimmed by 6 bases and J by 6 bases, leaving 17 bases between them. CDR3 in amino acids: CASGPDGIGAEAFF. The DNA for the CDR3 is TGTGCTAGTGGCCCGGACGGAATAGGGGCTGAAGCTTTCTTT.

The chain is built from TRBV5-1 and TRBJ2-3, with 8 nucleotides matching TRBD2. Germline assignment: CDR1 SGHRS and CDR2 YFSETQ. J was trimmed by 6 bases and V by 4 bases; bases with no gene match: 16. CDR3 length: 17 amino acids. The CDR3 here is CASSPTPAGGGYDTQYF. CDR3 nucleotides: TGCGCCAGCAGCCCGACCCCTGCGGGGGGCGGGTATGATACGCAGTATTTT. The variable domain in full, completed from reference TRBV5-1 and TRBJ2-3, reads KAGVTQTPRYLIKTRGQQVTLSCSPISGHRSVSWYQQTPGQGLQFLFEYFSETQRNKGNFPGRFSGRQFSNSRSEMNVSTLELGDSALYLCASSPTPAGGGYDTQYFGPGTRLTVL.

V is TRBV7-6 and J is TRBJ2-7, with a possible D match to TRBD2 (6 bases). Trimming removed 5 bases at V and 4 bases at J, with 9 bases between. The CDR3 is 12 amino acids. CDR1 SGHVS and CDR2 FNYEAQ come from the germline V gene. The CDR3 DNA is TGTGCCAGCAGCCCGGGGGATTACGAGCAGTACTTC. This gives the protein CASSPGDYEQYF. The full variable domain, in which reference TRBV7-6 and TRBJ2-7 provide the parts outside the CDR3, is GAGVSQSPRYKVTKRGQDVALRCDPISGHVSLYWYRQALGQGPEFLTYFNYEAQQDKSGLPNDRFSAERPEGSISTLTIQRTEQRDSAMYRCASSPGDYEQYFGPGTRLTVT.

This clone is a singleton in its sample. The chain is built from TRBV15 and TRBJ1-4; 7 nucleotides match TRBD1. The CDR3 runs 14 residues. Unmatched junction bases numbered 4, after V lost 9 bases and J lost 0 bases. CDR1 and CDR2 (germline): LNHNV, YYDKDF (reference sequence). CDR3: CATRQGTTNEKLFF. For the CDR3, the DNA is TGTGCCACTCGACAGGGAACAACTAATGAAAAACTGTTTTTT.

This clone was observed a single time. This chain joins TRBV10-3 and TRBJ2-1; 7 bases agree with TRBD2. After removal of 0 bases from V and 4 bases from J, the junction contained 6 bases not matched to a gene. The CDR3 runs 16 residues. Germline V gene lookup returns CDR1 ENHRY and CDR2 SYGVKD. CDR3 amino acids: CAISESMGGGYNEQFF. As DNA, the CDR3 is TGTGCCATCAGTGAGTCGATGGGGGGAGGGTACAATGAGCAGTTCTTC.

The V call is TRBV9, the J call TRBJ1-2, with 7 nucleotides matching TRBD1. There are 14 residues in the CDR3. Looked up from germline, CDR1 is SGDLS and CDR2 is YYNGEE. V lost 0 bases, J lost 4 bases, and 3 bases stayed unmatched. This CDR3 reads CASSVVDRVYGYTF. CDR3 DNA: TGTGCCAGCAGCGTAGTCGACAGGGTCTATGGCTACACCTTC.

This clone was seen a single time. The chain links TRBV7-9 to TRBJ1-3; D possibly corresponds to TRBD1 (5 bases). Looked up from germline, CDR1 is SEHNR and CDR2 is FQNEAQ (reference sequence). Trimming took 5 bases from V and 0 from J, leaving 20 bases between them. The CDR3 sequence is 18 residues long. The CDR3 bases are TGTGCCAGCAGCCGGGTGACAGTCCTGATACCCTCTGGAAACACCATATATTTT. It is translated as CASSRVTVLIPSGNTIYF.

The chain has TRBV7-3 and TRBJ1-1, with unresolved D. Germline lookup yields CDR1 SGHTA and CDR2 FQGTGA. The CDR3 is 13 residues long. Trimming stripped 2 bases from V and 1 base from J, with 5 bases between. The chain's CDR3 is CASSLHGNTEAFF. The DNA of the CDR3 is TGTGCCAGCAGCTTACACGGGAACACTGAAGCTTTCTTT.

The chain combines TRBV11-2 with TRBJ2-7; TRBD2 matches 7 bases. The CDR3 consists of 14 residues. The V gene end was trimmed by 1 base and the J gene end by 2 bases; junction bases not matched to a gene: 2. Germline CDR1 reads SGHAT; CDR2 reads FQNNGV. The CDR3 DNA follows: TGTGCCAGCAGCTTAGTCGCGGGGGCCTACGAGCAGTACTTC. This sequence encodes CASSLVAGAYEQYF. Complete variable domain (other parts from reference TRBV11-2 and TRBJ2-7): EAGVAQSPRYKIIEKRQSVAFWCNPISGHATLYWYQQILGQGPKLLIQFQNNGVVDDSQLPKDRFSAERLKGVDSTLKIQPAKLEDSAVYLCASSLVAGAYEQYFGPGTRLTVT.

The chain uses TRBV7-2 and TRBJ1-1; D might be TRBD1 (6 bases). There are 15 residues in the CDR3. The V gene lost 5 bases and the J gene lost 0 bases, with 13 bases spanning the gap. Per germline, CDR1 SGHTA and CDR2 FQGNSA. The CDR3 coding sequence is TGTGCCAGCAGCCCAAACGGACAGTTGAACACTGAAGCTTTCTTT. It specifies CASSPNGQLNTEAFF.

CDR3 bases: TGTGCCAGCAGTGAATCAGGGGCTCCCACTGAAGCTTTCTTT. Protein product: CASSESGAPTEAFF. V gene TRBV25-1 combines with J gene TRBJ1-1; D might be TRBD1 (6 bases). V shed 1 base and J shed 4 bases, with 10 bases lying between them. The CDR3 has 14 residues. CDR1 is MGHDK and CDR2 is SYGVNS in the germline V gene. The full variable domain, in which reference TRBV25-1 and TRBJ1-1 provide the parts outside the CDR3, is EADIYQTPRYLVIGTGKKITLECSQTMGHDKMYWYQQDPGMELHLIHYSYGVNSTEKGDLSSESTVSRIRTEHFPLTLESARPSHTSQYLCASSESGAPTEAFFGQGTRLTVV.

This clone has a handful of counts. For the CDR3, the DNA is TGCGCCAGCAGCTTGGGCAGAAATCGCATGAACACTGAAGCTTTCTTT. Its protein product is CASSLGRNRMNTEAFF. J is TRBJ1-1 and V is TRBV5-1; no clear D gene. Germline V gives CDR1 SGHRS, CDR2 YFSETQ. V was clipped by 0 bases and J by 0 bases, with 12 bases between them. The CDR3 has 16 residues.

V and J are TRBV2 and TRBJ1-1, with TRBD1 identical over 10 bases. This CDR3 is built from 13 residues. Looked up from germline, CDR1 is SNHLY and CDR2 is FYNNEI. V dropped 6 bases and J dropped 5; count of bases not matched to a gene: 3. The CDR3 nucleotides read TGTGCCAGCAGGGGACAGGGGCGTACTGAAGCTTTCTTT. This codes for CASRGQGRTEAFF.

The V and J genes are TRBV5-8 and TRBJ2-2; TRBD1 agrees at 7 bases. Germline CDR1 reads SGHTS; CDR2 reads YDEGEE. The J segment lost 4 bases and the V segment lost 3 bases, leaving 3 bases of the junction unmatched. The CDR3 length is 14 residues. Here the CDR3 DNA reads TGTGCCAGCAGCTACACAGGGGTCACCGGGGAGCTGTTTTTT. The encoded protein is CASSYTGVTGELFF.